The clone carrying this TCR beta chain was found many times. The antigen is not known. TCR sequencing used cDNA made by reverse transcription of extracted RNA. Only in-frame clones appear in the TCRdb table, and some are missing; sequencing was by immunoSEQ multiplex PCR. The data hold roughly 200,000 clones, with about 60% observed a single time. The germline gives CDR1 SGHDT, CDR2 YYEEEE. V lost 4 bases, J lost 5 bases, and 7 bases stayed unmatched. The CDR3 has 15 residues. Noted treatment: oral pan-JAK inhibitor, 5-10 mg twice daily. Alopecia areata patients provided lesional scalp punch biopsies and peripheral blood. This sample is drawn from a study of CD8+ T cells in alopecia areata. In the study overall: Treated patients swallowed 5 to 10 mg of oral tofacitinib twice daily. The study's findings and limits: Normal skin contains resident alphabeta T cells, and these are also sequenced in scalp samples. Normal scalp showed lower clonality than lesional scalp, especially alopecia totalis/universalis.

The sequence came from a human donor with alopecia areata. The specimen was CD8+ T cells sorted from blood, collected at week 24, from a patient treated with tofacitinib. V is TRBV5-6 and J is TRBJ2-2; 8 bases agree with TRBD1. The CDR3 DNA is TGTGCCAGCAGCCCCCGACAGGGGAGGACCGGGGAGCTGTTTTTT. Its translation: CASSPRQGRTGELFF.